This TCR beta chain was obtained from a study of graft-versus-host responses after intestinal transplantation (dated by TCRdb to the early 2020s). In the study overall: The transplants that recipients got were multivisceral, liver-intestinal, or isolated intestinal. All recipients received anti-thymocyte globulin induction followed by maintenance tacrolimus and steroids for roughly three years. To identify alloreactive clones, pre-transplant mixed lymphocyte reaction products were sequenced and then compared with unstimulated pre-transplant donor and recipient T cells. Bulk TCR-beta CDR3 sequencing was used to track graft-versus-host and host-versus-graft alloreactive T cell clones in the graft, circulation and bone marrow after intestinal transplantation. The cohort enrolled 24 intestinal transplant recipients, one of whom was a retransplant, and a few patients without pretransplant specimens were excluded. A peak of at least 4% donor T cells among recipient peripheral blood mononuclear cells was the definition used for donor T cell macrochimerism. Rather than going through the commercial service, samples from a few later patients were sequenced in-house on an Illumina MiSeq and processed with MiXCR.

Via the germline V gene (reference sequence), CDR1 is LNHNV and CDR2 YYDKDF. The CDR3, from cysteine to phenylalanine, totals 15 residues. Here the CDR3 DNA is all that survives: 45 bases in frame from base 1. A distance of 11 bases separates the germline ends of V and J, which lose 4 bases and 1 base respectively. This clone was recorded only once. Its antigen is still unknown. Base qualities are not provided; no much larger clone lies one nucleotide away. What the study reported, not specific to this receptor: GvH clones were found in recipient bone marrow, and some of the GvH clones appeared earlier in ileal mucosa or blood, which is consistent with an intestinal mucosal origin. Early after transplant, declines in HvG clones were associated with peak levels of circulating GvH clones. The conclusions were limited by the relatively low number and heterogeneity of the intestinal transplant patients. In patients with donor T cell macrochimerism, the allografts had high GvH to HvG T cell clonal ratios.

The receptor library was made with the immunoSEQ multiplex PCR assay. High-throughput TCR-beta CDR3 sequencing of genomic DNA from most patients was performed by Adaptive Biotechnologies. On the authors' methods: Adaptive's ImmunoSEQ software was the source of the TCR sequencing data for about 18 patients, while three other patients were processed with MiXCR and VDJtools. CDR3 nucleotide sequences shared between donor and recipient were removed because their origin could not be assigned. To count as alloreactive, a clone needed at least 2-fold expansion over unstimulated cells and a minimum CFSE-low frequency of 0.002% (template counts) or 0.001% (read counts). Clones detected in sequenced pre-transplant spleen, lymph node, or MLR CFSE-low populations of the donor or recipient were defined as mappable. Cumulative frequency of alloreactive clones was calculated as a percentage of all sequences weighted by copy number. TCRdb retrieved this table from immuneACCESS and kept in-frame rearrangements only. Not all clones are present; in checked studies, unresolved V genes account for under half, and no reason is known for the remainder. Clonal size and the V and J genes are those of that table, whereas D and trimming came from the DNA. In all, the sample holds some 70,000 clones, and about nine tenths of those were seen once. Of the sample, around 7.1% is held by the ten largest clones.

After transplant, bone marrow was aspirated from the posterior iliac crest or from another site chosen by the physician. The sequence was collected from a human patient who received an intestinal transplant, so some T cells may come from the graft donor. Sequencing used bone marrow, obtained almost 750 days after intestinal transplantation. The rearrangement joined TRBV15 to TRBJ2-1; the D gene is possibly TRBD1 or TRBD2, each agreeing over 5 bases. The CDR3 in this case is CATSTIWGSYNEQFF. The nucleotide sequence is TGTGCCACCAGCACCATCTGGGGGTCCTACAATGAGCAGTTCTTC.